Listed below are T cell receptor beta chains from one sample, sequenced in a study of T cell responses to AZD1222 COVID-19 vaccine. TCRdb's table, derived via immunoSEQ multiplex PCR, lists solely in-frame clones and lacks some. This table holds some 120,000 clones, around 85% found once. The material was peripheral blood, obtained on day 0 of MenACWY control vaccination. The receptors derive from an adult in good health. CDR3s include the opening cysteine and the closing phenylalanine or tryptophan. D genes are given only for firm matches. Clone size is stated in some rows and not others, as once, few, many or a class when expanded.

cdr3_length j_call d_call clone_size v_call cdr3_aa cdr3_nt
14 TRBJ1-2 . . TRBV7-2 CASSKERVEGGYTF TGTGCCAGCAGCAAAGAGCGGGTCGAGGGGGGCTACACCTTC
10 TRBJ1-5 . . TRBV11-3 CASRNQPQHF TGTGCCAGCCGTAATCAGCCCCAGCATTTT
15 TRBJ2-7 TRBD1 once TRBV4-3 CASSQVLDRGYEQYF TGCGCCAGCAGCCAAGTGTTGGACAGGGGGTACGAGCAGTACTTC
17 TRBJ2-2 . . TRBV5-1 CASSLGPRGGSTGELFF TGCGCCAGCAGCTTGGGGCCGAGGGGAGGATCGACCGGGGAGCTGTTTTTT
15 TRBJ2-1 TRBD1 . TRBV16 CASSHTGTGGGEQFF TGTGCCAGCAGCCACACCGGGACAGGGGGAGGTGAGCAGTTCTTC
14 TRBJ2-3 . . TRBV18 CASSPQGSRDTQYF TGTGCCAGCTCACCACAGGGGAGCAGAGATACGCAGTATTTT
15 TRBJ1-2 TRBD1 . TRBV7-2 CASSPQSDRDSGYTF TGTGCCAGCAGCCCCCAATCCGACAGGGATTCCGGCTACACCTTC
13 TRBJ1-1 . . TRBV6-5 CASRAVLNTEAFF TGTGCCAGCCGGGCGGTACTGAACACTGAAGCTTTCTTT
16 TRBJ1-1 . many TRBV11-2 CASSLTWGLKNTEAFF TGTGCCAGCAGCTTAACTTGGGGTCTGAAGAACACTGAAGCTTTCTTT
10 TRBJ2-3 . . TRBV28 CASGRDTQYF TGTGCCAGCGGGAGAGATACGCAGTATTTT
15 TRBJ2-1 . once TRBV9 CASSSRLIAYNEQFF TGTGCCAGCAGCTCCCGTCTGATTGCCTACAATGAGCAGTTCTTC
13 TRBJ1-2 TRBD1 . TRBV7-8 CASSKGQGGVYTF TGTGCCAGCAGCAAGGGACAGGGGGGAGTCTACACCTTC
18 TRBJ2-1 TRBD1 . TRBV23-1 CASSQGKKPGQGCNEQFF TGCGCCAGCAGTCAAGGCAAGAAACCGGGACAGGGGTGCAATGAGCAGTTCTTC
17 TRBJ2-5 TRBD2 . TRBV13 CASSLGRTSGGRETQYF TGTGCCAGCAGCTTAGGCCGAACTAGCGGGGGCAGAGAGACCCAGTACTTC
13 TRBJ2-5 . . TRBV18 CASSRERQETQYF TGTGCCAGCTCTCGAGAGAGACAAGAGACCCAGTACTTC
14 TRBJ1-2 . . TRBV6-5 CASALRVGNYGYTF TGTGCCAGCGCGTTGCGGGTGGGGAACTATGGCTACACCTTC
12 TRBJ1-2 . . TRBV13 CASSPGTYGYTF TGTGCCAGCAGCCCAGGGACCTATGGCTACACCTTC
14 TRBJ1-2 TRBD1 . TRBV28 CASSSGTGNYGYTF TGTGCCAGCAGTTCCGGGACAGGGAACTATGGCTACACCTTC
14 TRBJ1-5 . . TRBV6-5 CASQPTGFNQPQHF TGTGCCAGTCAACCGACGGGGTTTAATCAGCCCCAGCATTTT
16 TRBJ1-3 . . TRBV4-1 CASSQAGAVDGNTIYF TGCGCCAGCAGCCAAGCAGGGGCGGTGGATGGAAACACCATATATTTT
13 TRBJ2-7 . . TRBV12-3/TRBV12-4 CASRWTRGYEQYF TGTGCCAGCAGGTGGACCAGGGGTTACGAGCAGTACTTC
15 TRBJ1-2 . . TRBV4-3 CASSQVVGSNYGYTF TGCGCCAGCAGCCAAGTCGTGGGCTCTAACTATGGCTACACCTTC
12 TRBJ1-2 . . TRBV12-3/TRBV12-4 CASSSMEYGYTF TGTGCCAGCAGTTCGATGGAATATGGCTACACCTTC
15 TRBJ2-7 TRBD2 once TRBV6-5 CASSLQAGGPREQYF TGTGCCAGCAGTCTTCAAGCGGGGGGGCCTCGGGAGCAGTACTTC
15 TRBJ2-1 . . TRBV7-3 CASSLKLGDYNEQFF TGTGCCAGCAGCTTAAAGTTAGGGGATTACAATGAGCAGTTCTTC
12 TRBJ1-2 TRBD1 . TRBV7-9 CASSQDRGGYTF TGTGCCAGCAGCCAAGACAGGGGTGGCTACACCTTC
13 TRBJ2-5 . . TRBV19 CASRTPGQETQYF TGTGCCAGTAGGACCCCGGGTCAGGAGACCCAGTACTTC
14 TRBJ1-1 . . TRBV5-8 CASRVPAGNTEAFF TGTGCCAGTCGCGTTCCAGCGGGGAACACTGAAGCTTTCTTT
17 TRBJ1-4 TRBD1 . TRBV7-3 CASSPPPPRGRGEKLFF TGTGCCAGCAGCCCTCCCCCGCCCAGGGGGCGGGGTGAAAAACTGTTTTTT
17 TRBJ2-2 . few TRBV24-1 CATSDLYTNPNTGELFF TGTGCCACCAGTGATTTGTACACTAATCCGAACACCGGGGAGCTGTTTTTT
14 TRBJ1-2 . . TRBV28 CASSSLGQRFGYTF TGTGCCAGCAGTTCGCTTGGACAGAGATTTGGCTACACCTTC
15 TRBJ1-3 . . TRBV10-2 CASSDQDLGGNTIYF TGCGCCAGCAGTGACCAGGACTTGGGGGGAAACACCATATATTTT